The TCR beta chain described here comes from a study of cytomegalovirus exposure and HLA in healthy donors. Overall study results and limits: By a later analysis, the bulk of CMV-associated TCR beta chains appeared HLA-restricted.

The CDR3 loop spans 17 amino acids. Germline V gene lookup returns CDR1 LNHDA and CDR2 SQIVND (reference sequence). V lost 1 base and J lost 10, with 20 bases in between. As regards this clone: Its antigen is unknown.

Primers included in the PCR were 60 Vbeta and 13 Jbeta primers. TCRdb keeps only in-frame clones here, not all; method: immunoSEQ multiplex PCR. The profile shows about 180,000 clones, about three quarters of them singletons. The clonotype comes from a woman aged 55-69 years in good health and CMV-seropositive. Sequencing used PBMCs. This sequence joins TRBV19 and TRBJ1-6; weak D call: TRBD1 (6 bases). The CDR3 loop is CASSIVPRQGWRSPLHF. The CDR3 DNA reads as TGTGCCAGTAGTATAGTTCCCCGCCAGGGGTGGAGATCACCCCTCCACTTT.